Below are 21 T cell receptor beta chains sequenced from a single sample in a study of CD4+ T cells in melanoma. Only in-frame clones appear in the TCRdb table, and some are missing; sequencing was by immunoSEQ multiplex PCR. This table holds 13,000 to 15,000 clones, 62% found once. Sequenced: cells from a culture (not recorded whether cultured in vitro). The receptor source for this set is a human donor with melanoma.

In the case of this clone: Other DNA sequences of this sample code for an identical CDR3. V usage is TRBV30 and J usage is TRBJ1-5; 10 bases are shared with TRBD1. Germline CDR1 GTSNPN, CDR2 SVGIG (reference sequence). The CDR3 length is 14 residues. J was trimmed by 6 bases and V by 3 bases; bases with no gene match: 5. Here the CDR3 reads CAWRATGGGQPQHF. CDR3 in DNA: TGTGCCTGGAGGGCGACAGGGGGCGGTCAGCCCCAGCATTTT.

This clone was detected only a few times. This chain connects TRBV14 to TRBJ2-7, with 9 positions matching TRBD2. J was trimmed by 2 bases and V by 4 bases; bases with no gene match: 3. The germline V gene encodes CDR1 SGHDN and CDR2 FVKESK. This CDR3 region has 14 residues. CDR3 coding DNA: TGTGCCAGCAGCCTGGCGGGGGGGACCTACGAGCAGTACTTC. Translated, it gives CASSLAGGTYEQYF.

This clone was seen a few times. The chain combines TRBV5-1 with TRBJ2-1; no clear D. CDR3 length: 15 residues. Germline CDR1 and CDR2: SGHRS and YFSETQ. Trimming shortened V by 3 bases and J by 2 bases, and 12 bases separated the two germline ends. The chain's CDR3 is CASSSNPGPYNEQFF. CDR3 DNA sequence: TGCGCCAGCAGCTCTAATCCCGGGCCCTACAATGAGCAGTTCTTC.

This clone was counted only a few times. This chain joins TRBV9 and TRBJ2-2, with no clear D. This CDR3 region has 12 residues. V was pared by 5 bases and J by 6 bases, with 8 bases between. Per the germline V gene, CDR1 is SGDLS and CDR2 is YYNGEE. The DNA for the CDR3 is TGTGCCAGCAGTGCGGTTTCCGGGGAGCTGTTTTTT. It specifies CASSAVSGELFF.

There are a few counts of this clone. The chain carries TRBV6-5 and TRBJ1-1, with a tentative D call TRBD1 (5 bases). V was trimmed by 6 bases and J by 5 bases, leaving 10 bases between them. This CDR3 has 12 residues. Germline V gene data show CDR1 as MNHEY and CDR2 as SVGAGI. This CDR3 reads CASRTEGTEAFF. In DNA form, the CDR3 reads TGTGCCAGCAGGACCGAGGGGACTGAAGCTTTCTTT.

The chain recombines TRBV15 with TRBJ1-6; D not resolved. The length of the CDR3 is 13 residues. Trimming stripped 8 bases from V and 0 bases from J, with 5 bases between. CDR1 is LNHNV and CDR2 is YYDKDF in the germline V gene (reference sequence). DNA for the CDR3: TGTGCCACCGCGTCCTCCTATAATTCACCCCTCCACTTT. Its protein product is CATASSYNSPLHF.

The rearrangement joins TRBV9 to TRBJ2-2, with D maybe TRBD1 (6 bases). The CDR3 consists of 15 residues. Trimming left V 0 bases short and J 4 bases short, with 10 bases between. Germline V gives CDR1 SGDLS, CDR2 YYNGEE. The CDR3 nucleotides read TGTGCCAGCAGCGTAGGACAGGCAGGCACCGGGGAGCTGTTTTTT. This codes for CASSVGQAGTGELFF. The whole variable domain, filled in from reference TRBV9 and TRBJ2-2, reads DSGVTQTPKHLITATGQRVTLRCSPRSGDLSVYWYQQSLDQGLQFLIQYYNGEERAKGNILERFSAQQFPDLHSELNLSSLELGDSALYFCASSVGQAGTGELFFGEGSRLTVL.

This clone occurred once. The chain couples TRBV2 to TRBJ1-2; D is unclear. Trimming removed 4 bases from V and 3 bases from J, with 12 bases in between. Looked up from germline, CDR1 is SNHLY and CDR2 is FYNNEI. This CDR3 has 14 residues. Here the CDR3 DNA reads TGTGCCAGCAGTGCCGATTTATACTACTATGGCTACACCTTC. Its translation is CASSADLYYYGYTF.

This clone was detected once. The V gene is TRBV5-1, the J gene TRBJ1-4, with TRBD1 matching over 9 bases. Germline trimming cut 3 bases from V and 4 bases from J; bases unmatched to any gene: 1. The CDR3 spans 14 residues. Germline V gives CDR1 SGHRS, CDR2 YFSETQ. The CDR3 reads CASSWDRVNEKLFF. The CDR3 DNA reads as TGCGCCAGCAGCTGGGACAGGGTTAATGAAAAACTGTTTTTT.

The rearrangement uses TRBV5-1 and TRBJ1-4, with 8 bases aligning to TRBD1. V lost 1 base and J lost 8; bases outside the gene matches: 4. Germline loops: CDR1 SGHRS, CDR2 YFSETQ. This CDR3 region has 14 residues. CDR3 sequence: CASSLQGASEKLFF. The CDR3 bases are TGCGCCAGCAGCTTGCAGGGGGCTTCGGAAAAACTGTTTTTT. Using reference TRBV5-1 and TRBJ1-4 for the parts outside the CDR3, the full variable domain is KAGVTQTPRYLIKTRGQQVTLSCSPISGHRSVSWYQQTPGQGLQFLFEYFSETQRNKGNFPGRFSGRQFSNSRSEMNVSTLELGDSALYLCASSLQGASEKLFFGSGTQLSVL.

This sequence joins TRBV19 and TRBJ1-5; possibly TRBD1 for D (6 bases). The CDR3 runs to 16 residues. Germline V lookup: CDR1 LNHDA, CDR2 SQIVND (reference sequence). Trimming removed 6 bases from V and 0 bases from J, with 15 bases in between. CDR3 nucleotide sequence: TGTGCCAGTAGGGATGGACAGAAATATAGCAATCAGCCCCAGCATTTT. Translated: CASRDGQKYSNQPQHF.

This clone came up once. The J gene is TRBJ2-5, the V gene TRBV29-1; TRBD2 matches 9 bases. The CDR3 runs 14 residues. Germline V gene sequence: CDR1 SQVTM, CDR2 ANQGSEA. V lost 2 bases and J lost 5; bases outside the gene matches: 6. The CDR3, as DNA: TGCAGCGTTGAATGGCTAGCGGGGACGGAGACCCAGTACTTC. Encoded protein: CSVEWLAGTETQYF.

This chain joins TRBV15 and TRBJ1-5, with D hard to call. Germline V gene data show CDR1 as LNHNV and CDR2 as YYDKDF (reference sequence). CDR3 length equals 13 residues. V gave up 8 bases and J gave up 5 bases, with 13 bases separating them. For the CDR3, the DNA is TGTGCCACCGCGATCCAAAGGGATCAGCCCCAGCATTTT. This gives the protein CATAIQRDQPQHF.

The rearrangement links TRBV5-1 to TRBJ2-2, with TRBD1 identical over 12 bases. J was trimmed by 13 bases and V by 4 bases; bases with no gene match: 14. CDR3 length: 16 residues. Germline CDR1 is SGHRS and CDR2 is YFSETQ. CDR3: CASSPEVPGQGAGLFF. In DNA, the CDR3 is TGCGCCAGCAGCCCAGAGGTCCCGGGACAGGGGGCCGGGCTGTTTTTT.

V and J are TRBV2 and TRBJ2-5; 7 bases line up with TRBD2. V lost 5 bases and J lost 5; bases outside the gene matches: 5. The CDR3 spans 13 residues. From germline, CDR1 is SNHLY and CDR2 FYNNEI. In nucleotides, the CDR3 is TGTGCCAGCAGTAGGGAGGGCCGGGAGACCCAGTACTTC. Residues: CASSREGRETQYF.

The rearrangement uses TRBV6-5 and TRBJ1-2; 7 bases fit TRBD1. Unmatched junction bases numbered 10, after V lost 6 bases and J lost 3 bases. The CDR3 length is 15 residues. Germline CDR1 and CDR2: MNHEY and SVGAGI. This CDR3 reads CASSSPDTGDYGYTF. CDR3 in DNA: TGTGCCAGCAGCTCCCCTGACACAGGGGACTATGGCTACACCTTC.

This chain uses TRBV11-2 with TRBJ2-7; tentative D call: TRBD1 (6 bases). The CDR3 runs 15 residues. Trimming left V 4 bases short and J 4 bases short, with 17 bases between. Per the germline V gene, CDR1 is SGHAT and CDR2 is FQNNGV. CDR3 in amino acids: CASSSSGTTFYEQYF. CDR3 nucleotides: TGTGCCAGCAGCTCGTCCGGGACAACTTTTTACGAGCAGTACTTC.

The rearrangement uses TRBV19 and TRBJ2-3; TRBD2 might be the D (6 bases). CDR1 LNHDA and CDR2 SQIVND come from the germline V gene (reference sequence). V was trimmed by 3 bases and J by 6 bases, leaving 13 bases between them. The CDR3 runs to 14 residues. The CDR3: CASSIVAAGDTQYF. The CDR3 DNA sequence: TGTGCCAGTAGTATTGTCGCGGCGGGGGATACGCAGTATTTT.

The rearrangement links TRBV7-3 to TRBJ2-5; TRBD1 or TRBD2 may be the D gene (5 bases each). V dropped 4 bases and J dropped 7 bases, with 13 bases sitting between them. The germline V gene encodes CDR1 SGHTA and CDR2 FQGTGA. The CDR3 runs 13 residues. The CDR3 nucleotides are TGTGCCAGCAGCTCGGGACCCCTGGGGACCCAGTACTTC. Protein sequence: CASSSGPLGTQYF.

This clone has a single count. The V gene is TRBV18, the J gene TRBJ2-2; maybe TRBD1 (5 bases). Germline CDR1 reads KGHSH; CDR2 reads LQKENI. V lost 3 bases and J 5 bases, leaving 7 bases between the germline ends. This CDR3 is 13 amino acids long. CDR3 in amino acids: CASSPDSTGELFF. For the CDR3, the DNA is TGTGCCAGCTCACCCGACAGTACCGGGGAGCTGTTTTTT.

V is TRBV5-1 and J is TRBJ1-1; D possibly corresponds to TRBD1 (5 bases). The germline gives CDR1 SGHRS, CDR2 YFSETQ. The CDR3 length is 17 residues. V was pared by 3 bases and J by 1 base, with 19 bases between. For the CDR3, the DNA is TGCGCCAGCAGCTCGTACCGGGACGTCTTAAAGAACACTGAAGCTTTCTTT. Translating gives CASSSYRDVLKNTEAFF.